The 11 T cell receptor beta chains presented below share a single source sample, sequenced in a study of T cell repertoires in cytomegalovirus infection. TCRdb processed the reads anew with MiXCR; each CDR3 protein has one entry. The repertoire consists of about 190,000 distinct CDR3 sequences, with 28% occurring once and the leading ten covering just over 30%. Sequencing was performed on PBMCs. The receptor source for this set is a human donor in good health (CMV status not recorded). Some clones in this sample may be carry-over from other donors' samples.

This chain uses TRBV7-4 with TRBJ1-1; 7 bases are a match to TRBD1. The ends lost 5 bases at V and 0 bases at J; junction bases unmatched: 9. Germline lookup yields CDR1 SGHVT and CDR2 SQSDAQ. The CDR3 contains 16 residues. The CDR3 coding sequence is TGTGCCAGCAGCCCTACCAGGACAGGAGTGAACACTGAAGCTTTCTTT. As protein: CASSPTRTGVNTEAFF.

This clonotype came up many times. This chain uses TRBV5-1 with TRBJ2-2; TRBD2 is a possible D gene (5 bases). V shed 3 bases and J shed 7 bases, with 10 bases lying between them. CDR1 and CDR2 (germline): SGHRS, YFSETQ. CDR3 length equals 13 residues. The CDR3 sequence is CASSSPSGGELFF. DNA of the CDR3: TGCGCCAGCAGCTCACCAAGCGGCGGGGAGCTGTTTTTT.

The chain couples TRBV7-4 to TRBJ2-1, with D possibly TRBD1 on 6 matching bases. Looked up from germline, CDR1 is SGHVT and CDR2 is SQSDAQ. V lost 1 base, J lost 3 bases, and 13 bases lay in between. The CDR3 is made up of 16 amino acids. Here the CDR3 DNA reads TGTGCCAGCAGCTTAGAACAGGGTATCTTCTACAATGAGCAGTTCTTC. Its protein product is CASSLEQGIFYNEQFF.

Turning to this clonotype: Since a much larger clone is just one base distant, this may be a read error. A read error is likely, as this CDR3 ends without the conserved phenylalanine or tryptophan. The genes are TRBV7-6 and TRBJ2-1; the D is unclear. CDR3 length equals 13 residues. CDR1 is SGHVS, CDR2 FNYEAQ, per germline. V was cut by 2 bases and J by 5 bases, with 7 bases left in between. The CDR3 is CASSLYRDNEQFL. CDR3 DNA: TGTGCCAGCAGCTTATACAGAGACAATGAGCAGTTCTTA.

CDR3: CSARDGRGGGTDTQYF. The DNA for the CDR3 is TGCAGTGCTAGAGATGGACGGGGGGGGGGGACAGATACGCAGTATTTT. The chain combines TRBV20-1 with TRBJ2-3; 8 positions match TRBD2. V lost 0 bases and J lost 3; bases outside the gene matches: 8. The CDR3 sequence is 16 residues long. Germline CDR1 is DFQATT and CDR2 is SNEGSKA (reference sequence).

The rearrangement uses TRBV4-2 and TRBJ1-5; D gene ambiguous. The CDR3 has 13 amino acids. Germline-derived CDR1 and CDR2 are LGHNA and YNFKEQ. Trimming left V 3 bases short and J 5 bases short, with 8 bases between. The CDR3 DNA follows: TGTGCCAGCAGCCAGGGCAGAGATCAGCCCCAGCATTTT. It translates to CASSQGRDQPQHF.

This clonotype was observed at least ten times. CDR3: CASSLKTAGDTQYF. The CDR3 nucleotides are TGTGCCAGCAGCTTAAAAACAGCTGGAGATACGCAGTATTTT. The chain has TRBV7-2 and TRBJ2-3; D not resolved. The germline CDR1 and CDR2 sequences are SGHTA and FQGNSA. The CDR3 consists of 14 residues. The V gene lost 2 bases and the J gene lost 5 bases, with 11 bases spanning the gap.

The V gene is TRBV25-1, the J gene TRBJ1-2; maybe TRBD1 (5 bases). This CDR3 contains 15 residues. CDR1 MGHDK and CDR2 SYGVNS come from the germline V gene. Between the trimmed V and J ends, which lost 5 bases and 4 bases, there was a span of 17 bases. The chain's CDR3 is CASSPSFGGIYGYTF. The CDR3 DNA reads as TGTGCCAGCAGTCCTTCTTTTGGGGGAATCTATGGCTACACCTTC.

Only one count was recorded for this clonotype. The V and J genes are TRBV7-3 and TRBJ2-2; D gene ambiguous. Germline CDR1 is SGHTA and CDR2 is FQGTGA. V was clipped by 4 bases and J by 3 bases, with 9 bases between them. The CDR3 is 14 residues long. The chain's CDR3 is CASSSTRDTGELFF. CDR3 in DNA: TGTGCCAGCAGCTCCACCCGGGACACCGGGGAGCTGTTTTTT.

This rearrangement joins TRBV28 to TRBJ1-5; D may be TRBD1 (6 bases). This CDR3 is 15 amino acids long. Trimming removed 2 bases from V and 2 bases from J, with 10 bases in between. Germline-derived CDR1 and CDR2 are MDHEN and SYDVKM. CDR3 coding DNA: TGTGCCAGCAGTTTAACAGGGAGGGGCAATCAGCCCCAGCATTTT. Encoded protein: CASSLTGRGNQPQHF.

This clonotype was seen a few times. The chain joins TRBV7-2 to TRBJ2-3, with TRBD2 as a possible D gene (7 bases). Germline lookup yields CDR1 SGHTA and CDR2 FQGNSA. The CDR3 runs 16 residues. Trimming took 1 base from V and 8 from J, leaving 19 bases between them. CDR3 sequence reads: CASSLVRGGAVSTQYF. CDR3 bases: TGTGCCAGCAGCTTAGTCAGAGGGGGGGCCGTAAGTACGCAGTATTTT.